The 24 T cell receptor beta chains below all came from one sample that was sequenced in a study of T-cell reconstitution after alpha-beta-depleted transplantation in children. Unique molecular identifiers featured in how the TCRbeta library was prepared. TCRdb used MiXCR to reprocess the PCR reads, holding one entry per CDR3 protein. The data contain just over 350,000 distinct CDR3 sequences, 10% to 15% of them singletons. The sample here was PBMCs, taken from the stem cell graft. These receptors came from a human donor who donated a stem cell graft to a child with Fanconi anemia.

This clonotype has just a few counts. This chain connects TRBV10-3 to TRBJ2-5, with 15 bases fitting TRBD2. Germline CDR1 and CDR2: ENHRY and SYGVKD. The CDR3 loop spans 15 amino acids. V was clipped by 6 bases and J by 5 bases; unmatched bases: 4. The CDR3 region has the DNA TGTGCCATCAGCTCGGGACTAGCGGGGGGTGAGACCCAGTACTTC. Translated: CAISSGLAGGETQYF.

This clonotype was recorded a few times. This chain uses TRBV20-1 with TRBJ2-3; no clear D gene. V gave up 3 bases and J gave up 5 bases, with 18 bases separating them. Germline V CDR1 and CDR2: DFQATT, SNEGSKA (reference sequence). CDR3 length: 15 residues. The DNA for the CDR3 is TGCAGTGCTAGGGATCCACAACGGGCCTTAGATACGCAGTATTTT. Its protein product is CSARDPQRALDTQYF.

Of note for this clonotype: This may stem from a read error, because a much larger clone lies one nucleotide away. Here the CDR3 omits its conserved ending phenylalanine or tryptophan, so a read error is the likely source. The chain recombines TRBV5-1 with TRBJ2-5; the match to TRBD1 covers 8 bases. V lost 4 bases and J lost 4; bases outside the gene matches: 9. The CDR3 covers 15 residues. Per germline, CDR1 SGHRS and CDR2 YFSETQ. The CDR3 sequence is CASSLGLQGGETQYC. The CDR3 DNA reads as TGCGCCAGCAGCCTTGGATTACAGGGGGGAGAGACCCAGTACTGC.

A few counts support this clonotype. This chain's CDR3 is CASSLSKGYNEQFF. In DNA, the CDR3 is TGTGCCAGCAGCCTCTCCAAAGGATACAATGAGCAGTTCTTC. The J gene is TRBJ2-1, the V gene TRBV7-2; D is unclear. Germline V gene data show CDR1 as SGHTA and CDR2 as FQGNSA. V dropped 5 bases and J dropped 4 bases, with 12 bases sitting between them. This CDR3 contains 14 residues.

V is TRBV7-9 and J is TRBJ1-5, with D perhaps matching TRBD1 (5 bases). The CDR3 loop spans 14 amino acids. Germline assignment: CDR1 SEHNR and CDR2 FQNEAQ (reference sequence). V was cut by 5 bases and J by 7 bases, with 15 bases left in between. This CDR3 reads CASSPPGDGQPQHF. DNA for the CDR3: TGTGCCAGCAGCCCACCGGGGGATGGACAGCCCCAGCATTTT.

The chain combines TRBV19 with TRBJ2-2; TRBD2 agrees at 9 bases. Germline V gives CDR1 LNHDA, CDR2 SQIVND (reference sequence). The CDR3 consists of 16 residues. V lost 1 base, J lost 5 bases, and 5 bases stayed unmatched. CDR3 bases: TGTGCCAGTAGTATAGTAAGCGGGGGGAGAACCGGGGAGCTGTTTTTT. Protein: CASSIVSGGRTGELFF.

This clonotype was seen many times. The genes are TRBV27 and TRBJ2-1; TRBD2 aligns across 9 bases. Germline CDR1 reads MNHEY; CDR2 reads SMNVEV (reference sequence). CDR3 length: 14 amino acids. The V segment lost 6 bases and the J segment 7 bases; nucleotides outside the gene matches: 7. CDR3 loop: CASRAGGPVNEQFF. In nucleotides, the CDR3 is TGTGCCAGCAGGGCGGGGGGGCCGGTTAATGAGCAGTTCTTC.

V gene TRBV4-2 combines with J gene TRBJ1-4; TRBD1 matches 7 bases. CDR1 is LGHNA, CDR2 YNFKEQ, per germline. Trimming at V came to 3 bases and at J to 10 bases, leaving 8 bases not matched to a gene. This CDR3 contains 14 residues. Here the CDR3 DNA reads TGTGCCAGCAGCCACGACAGGGTCCCTCCAAAACTGTTTTTT. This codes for CASSHDRVPPKLFF.

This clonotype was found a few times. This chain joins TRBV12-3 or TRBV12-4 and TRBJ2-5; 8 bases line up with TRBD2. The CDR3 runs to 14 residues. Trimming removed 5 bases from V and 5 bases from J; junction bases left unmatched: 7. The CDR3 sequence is CASSPGTRPETQYF. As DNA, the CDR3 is TGTGCCAGCAGTCCCGGGACTAGACCTGAGACCCAGTACTTC.

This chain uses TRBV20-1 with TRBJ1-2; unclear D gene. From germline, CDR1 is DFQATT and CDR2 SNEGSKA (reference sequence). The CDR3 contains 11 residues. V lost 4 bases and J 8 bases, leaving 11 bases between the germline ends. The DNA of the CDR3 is TGCAGTGCTATACCTCTGCGGGGCTACACCTTC. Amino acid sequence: CSAIPLRGYTF.

As DNA, the CDR3 is TGTGCCAGCATAAAGGAGGACACCGGGGAGCTGTTTTTT. Encoded protein: CASIKEDTGELFF. This chain connects TRBV19 to TRBJ2-2; D perhaps matches TRBD2 (5 bases). The CDR3 runs 13 residues. V shed 9 bases and J shed 3 bases, with 11 bases lying between them. Germline V gene lookup returns CDR1 LNHDA and CDR2 SQIVND (reference sequence).

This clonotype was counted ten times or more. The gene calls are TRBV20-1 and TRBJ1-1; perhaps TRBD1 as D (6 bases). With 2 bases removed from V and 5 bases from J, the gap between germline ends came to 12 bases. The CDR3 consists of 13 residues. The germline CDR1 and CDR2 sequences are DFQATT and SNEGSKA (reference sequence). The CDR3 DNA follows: TGCAGTGCTAGAATAACAGGGCGTACTGAAGCTTTCTTT. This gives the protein CSARITGRTEAFF.

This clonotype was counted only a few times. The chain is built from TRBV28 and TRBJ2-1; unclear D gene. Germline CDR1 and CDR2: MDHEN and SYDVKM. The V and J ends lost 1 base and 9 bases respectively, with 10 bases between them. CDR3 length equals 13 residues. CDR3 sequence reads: CASSLSPDSEQFF. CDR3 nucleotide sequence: TGTGCCAGCAGTTTATCCCCCGATAGTGAGCAGTTCTTC.

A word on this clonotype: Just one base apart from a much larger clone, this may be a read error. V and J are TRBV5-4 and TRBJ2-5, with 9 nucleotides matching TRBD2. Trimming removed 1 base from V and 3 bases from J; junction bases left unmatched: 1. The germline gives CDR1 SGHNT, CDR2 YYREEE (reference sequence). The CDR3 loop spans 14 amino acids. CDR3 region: CASSLQRGEETQYF. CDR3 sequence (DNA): TGTGCCAGCAGCTTGCAGCGGGGGGAAGAGACCCAGTACTTC. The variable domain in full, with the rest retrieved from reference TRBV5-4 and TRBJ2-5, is ETGVTQSPTHLIKTRGQQVTLRCSSQSGHNTVSWYQQALGQGPQFIFQYYREEENGRGNFPPRFSGLQFPNYSSELNVNALELDDSALYLCASSLQRGEETQYFGPGTRLLVL.

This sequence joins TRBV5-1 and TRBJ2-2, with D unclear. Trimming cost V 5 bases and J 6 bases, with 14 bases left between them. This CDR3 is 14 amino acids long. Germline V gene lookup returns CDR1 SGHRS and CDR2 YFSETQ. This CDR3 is CASRMIGGPGELFF. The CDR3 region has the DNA TGCGCCAGCAGAATGATAGGTGGGCCCGGGGAGCTGTTTTTT.

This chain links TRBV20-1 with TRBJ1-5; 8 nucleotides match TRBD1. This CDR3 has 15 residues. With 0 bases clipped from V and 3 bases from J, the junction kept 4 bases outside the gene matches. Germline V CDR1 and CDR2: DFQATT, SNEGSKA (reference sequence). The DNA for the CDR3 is TGCAGTGCTAGAGAGACAGGGGTATCCAATCAGCCCCAGCATTTT. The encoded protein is CSARETGVSNQPQHF.

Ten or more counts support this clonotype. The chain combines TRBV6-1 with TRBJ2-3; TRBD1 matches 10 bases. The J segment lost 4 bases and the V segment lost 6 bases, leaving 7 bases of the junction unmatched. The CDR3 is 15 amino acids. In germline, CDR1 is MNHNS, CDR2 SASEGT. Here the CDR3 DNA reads TGTGCCAGCAGCCCGGGACAGGGGTGGTCAGATACGCAGTATTTT. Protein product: CASSPGQGWSDTQYF.

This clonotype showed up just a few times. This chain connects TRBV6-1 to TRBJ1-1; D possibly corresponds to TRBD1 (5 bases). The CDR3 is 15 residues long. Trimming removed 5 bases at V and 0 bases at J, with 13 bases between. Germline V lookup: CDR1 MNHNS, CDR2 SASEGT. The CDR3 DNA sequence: TGTGCCAGCAGTCGAGGCGGACACCTGAACACTGAAGCTTTCTTT. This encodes CASSRGGHLNTEAFF.

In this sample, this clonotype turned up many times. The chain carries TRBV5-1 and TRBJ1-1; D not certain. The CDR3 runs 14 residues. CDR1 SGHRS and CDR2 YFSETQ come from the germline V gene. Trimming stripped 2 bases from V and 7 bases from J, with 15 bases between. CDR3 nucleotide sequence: TGCGCCAGCAGCTTTTGGGGTCAAGACGGTGAAGCTTTCTTT. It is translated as CASSFWGQDGEAFF.

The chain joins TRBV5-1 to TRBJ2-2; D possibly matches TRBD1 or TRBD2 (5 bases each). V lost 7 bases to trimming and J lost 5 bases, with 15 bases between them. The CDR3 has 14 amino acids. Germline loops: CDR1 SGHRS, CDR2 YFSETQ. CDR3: CASQRGSRTGELFF. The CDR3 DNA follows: TGCGCCAGCCAGAGGGGTTCGAGGACCGGGGAGCTGTTTTTT. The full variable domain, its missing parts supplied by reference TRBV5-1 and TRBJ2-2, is KAGVTQTPRYLIKTRGQQVTLSCSPISGHRSVSWYQQTPGQGLQFLFEYFSETQRNKGNFPGRFSGRQFSNSRSEMNVSTLELGDSALYLCASQRGSRTGELFFGEGSRLTVL.

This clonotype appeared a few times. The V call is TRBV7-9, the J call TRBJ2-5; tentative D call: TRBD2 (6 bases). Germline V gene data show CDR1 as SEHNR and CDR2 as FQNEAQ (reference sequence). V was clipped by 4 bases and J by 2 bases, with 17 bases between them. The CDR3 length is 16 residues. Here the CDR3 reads CASSSPTGGAQETQYF. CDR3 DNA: TGTGCCAGCAGCTCCCCCACTGGCGGGGCACAAGAGACCCAGTACTTC.

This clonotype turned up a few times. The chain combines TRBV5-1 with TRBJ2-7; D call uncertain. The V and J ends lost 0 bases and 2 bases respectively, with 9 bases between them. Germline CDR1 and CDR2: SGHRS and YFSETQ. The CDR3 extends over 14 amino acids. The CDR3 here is CASSLGYGPYEQYF. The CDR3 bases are TGCGCCAGCAGCTTGGGCTACGGGCCCTACGAGCAGTACTTC.

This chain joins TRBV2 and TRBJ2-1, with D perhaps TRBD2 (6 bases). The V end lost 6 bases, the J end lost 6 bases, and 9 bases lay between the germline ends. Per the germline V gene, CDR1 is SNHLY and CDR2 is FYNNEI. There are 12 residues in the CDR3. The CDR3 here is CASRELANEQFF. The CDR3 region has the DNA TGTGCCAGCAGAGAACTAGCCAATGAGCAGTTCTTC. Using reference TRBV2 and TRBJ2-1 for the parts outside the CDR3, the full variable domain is EPEVTQTPSHQVTQMGQEVILRCVPISNHLYFYWYRQILGQKVEFLVSFYNNEISEKSEIFDDQFSVERPDGSNFTLKIRSTKLEDSAMYFCASRELANEQFFGPGTRLTVL.

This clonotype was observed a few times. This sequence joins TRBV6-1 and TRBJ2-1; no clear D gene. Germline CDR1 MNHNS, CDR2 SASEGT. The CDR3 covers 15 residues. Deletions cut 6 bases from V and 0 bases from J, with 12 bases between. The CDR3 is CASRRRPSSYNEQFF. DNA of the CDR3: TGTGCCAGCAGGCGACGGCCGAGCTCCTACAATGAGCAGTTCTTC.